This T cell receptor beta chain was recovered during a study of blood T cell repertoires in COVID-19. Study in general: The samples span acute and convalescent COVID-19 from the United States, Italy and Spain.

Source study methods: By means of reference gene primer amplification, nucleated cell counts were estimated. Only in-frame clones appear in the TCRdb table, and some are missing; sequencing was by immunoSEQ multiplex PCR. That table furnishes V, J and clone size, whereas the DNA furnished D and trimming. Of a few hundred thousand clones listed, 88% are singletons. This clone showed up just a few times. The CDR3 runs to 12 residues. Unmatched junction bases numbered 5, after V lost 6 bases and J lost 3 bases. Germline-derived CDR1 and CDR2 are SQVTM and ANQGSEA. The source material was peripheral blood. The sequence was collected from a man aged 55 to 70 who had recovered from COVID-19. This sequence joins TRBV29-1 and TRBJ2-7, with 7 bases aligning to TRBD1. CDR3 protein: CSVQGDLYEQYF. The CDR3 nucleotides read TGCAGCGTGCAGGGGGACCTCTACGAGCAGTACTTC.